This T cell receptor beta chain is from a study of radiotherapy plus CTLA-4 blockade in lung cancer. Study-level information: Objective responses arose in about 18% of patients, and 25% to 35% experienced disease control. Broader study findings: Reported findings show early blood T cell clone dynamics, with interferon-beta, best predicted response. Some TCR clones had been derived from tumors. These clones expanded in peripheral blood after radiotherapy plus ipilimumab.

Clones were sequenced by immunoSEQ multiplex PCR, and TCRdb holds only the in-frame ones, with some missing. The sample lists just over 35,000 clones, approximately 89% seen once, with about 6% in the top ten. Ipilimumab CTLA-4 blockade and focal radiation were given to patients with chemo-refractory metastatic non-small-cell lung cancer. Germline CDR1 reads LGHNA; CDR2 reads YSLEER. Germline trimming cut 9 bases from V and 2 bases from J; bases unmatched to any gene: 16. The CDR3 contains 18 residues. On this clone: Its specificity is not known.

Sample: peripheral blood, taken from a patient treated with radiotherapy plus ipilimumab. The sequence came from a human donor with non-small cell lung cancer who had stable disease on radiotherapy plus ipilimumab. The chain combines TRBV4-3 with TRBJ2-1, with 10 bases lining up with TRBD2. The CDR3 nucleotides are TGCGCCAGAAGTCCTGGACTAGCGGCAGGGACGACCTACAATGAGCAGTTCTTC. Translated, it gives CARSPGLAAGTTYNEQFF.